This entry lists 18 T cell receptor beta chains sequenced from one sample in a study of T cell changes during pregnancy in multiple sclerosis. Clones were sequenced by immunoSEQ multiplex PCR, and TCRdb holds only the in-frame ones, with some missing. The sample records around 40,000 clones, 89% being singletons. Sample: CD4+ T cells from peripheral blood mononuclear cells, taken in the first trimester of pregnancy. These receptors originate from a female donor with multiple sclerosis, enrolled in a pregnancy study.

J is TRBJ2-3 and V is TRBV7-6; TRBD2 matches 11 bases. The germline V gene encodes CDR1 SGHVS and CDR2 FNYEAQ. The CDR3 sequence is 18 residues long. J was trimmed by 3 bases and V by 5 bases; bases with no gene match: 13. CDR3 loop: CASSRRLAGGGGTDTQYF. The CDR3 DNA is TGTGCCAGCAGCCGCCGGCTAGCGGGAGGAGGTGGGACAGATACGCAGTATTTT.

The chain recombines TRBV30 with TRBJ2-5; TRBD1 matches 7 bases. The germline V gene has CDR1 GTSNPN and CDR2 SVGIG (reference sequence). The CDR3 spans 15 residues. J gave up 5 bases and V 5 bases, and 14 bases lay outside the gene matches. CDR3 DNA: TGTGCCTGGGCTTTCGAGGACAGGCGACAGGAGACCCAGTACTTC. The encoded protein is CAWAFEDRRQETQYF.

CDR3 sequence: CASSYPWASGHQNEQFF. The CDR3 DNA reads as TGTGCCAGCAGTTATCCCTGGGCTAGCGGACACCAAAATGAGCAGTTCTTC. The chain uses TRBV5-5 and TRBJ2-1, with 7 bases aligning to TRBD2. CDR3 size: 17 residues. Germline CDR1 is SGHKS and CDR2 is YYEKEE (reference sequence). The junction had 18 bases not matched to a gene; V was cut back by 5 bases and J by 7 bases.

This rearrangement joins TRBV29-1 to TRBJ2-5, with 11 bases aligning to TRBD1. This CDR3 is built from 15 residues. Germline trimming cut 6 bases from V and 5 bases from J; bases unmatched to any gene: 11. Germline V lookup: CDR1 SQVTM, CDR2 ANQGSEA. This CDR3 is CSVKLRTGGEETQYF. Here the CDR3 DNA reads TGCAGCGTCAAGCTACGGACAGGGGGCGAGGAGACCCAGTACTTC. The variable domain in full, completed from reference TRBV29-1 and TRBJ2-5, reads SAVISQKPSRDICQRGTSLTIQCQVDSQVTMMFWYRQQPGQSLTLIATANQGSEATYESGFVIDKFPISRPNLTFSTLTVSNMSPEDSSIYLCSVKLRTGGEETQYFGPGTRLLVL.

This clone was picked up one time. CDR3 amino acids: CASSLGQTSGNTIYF. CDR3 DNA sequence: TGTGCCAGCAGCCTTGGACAGACCTCTGGAAACACCATATATTTT. This sequence joins TRBV7-8 and TRBJ1-3; possibly TRBD1 for D (6 bases). Germline V gives CDR1 SGHVS, CDR2 FQNEAQ. This CDR3 is built from 15 residues. Trimming shortened V by 5 bases and J by 0 bases, and 11 bases separated the two germline ends.

The rearrangement joins TRBV19 to TRBJ1-5; D not certain. The CDR3 loop spans 14 amino acids. Trimming shortened V by 0 bases and J by 5 bases, and 8 bases separated the two germline ends. From germline, CDR1 is LNHDA and CDR2 SQIVND (reference sequence). The CDR3 nucleotides read TGTGCCAGTAGTATAGATCCTAGATATCAGCCCCAGCATTTT. This encodes CASSIDPRYQPQHF.

This chain links TRBV28 with TRBJ2-7, with TRBD1 matching over 10 bases. J was trimmed by 4 bases and V by 5 bases; bases with no gene match: 5. This CDR3 comprises 14 residues. Looked up from germline, CDR1 is MDHEN and CDR2 is SYDVKM. CDR3 nucleotides: TGTGCCAGCAGTCCGACAGGGGGCGCTTACGAGCAGTACTTC. This sequence encodes CASSPTGGAYEQYF.

The chain has TRBV28 and TRBJ1-2; 10 bases are a match to TRBD1. V lost 7 bases to trimming and J lost 8 bases; unmatched junction nucleotides: 7. The CDR3 sequence is 13 residues long. Germline lookup yields CDR1 MDHEN and CDR2 SYDVKM. CDR3 in amino acids: CASTEGQGHGYTF. The CDR3 nucleotides are TGTGCCAGCACCGAGGGACAGGGGCACGGCTACACCTTC.

This chain joins TRBV5-1 and TRBJ2-1; 7 bases align to TRBD2. V gave up 6 bases and J gave up 3 bases; unmatched junction bases: 9. The CDR3 has 15 amino acids. CDR1 is SGHRS and CDR2 is YFSETQ in the germline V gene. The CDR3 DNA follows: TGCGCCAGCAACTATGCGGGAGAAATCTACAATGAGCAGTTCTTC. Protein sequence: CASNYAGEIYNEQFF.

The V and J genes are TRBV10-2 and TRBJ2-1; 8 bases line up with TRBD2. The CDR3 is 15 amino acids. CDR1 and CDR2 from the germline V gene are WSHSY and SAAADI. V dropped 9 bases and J dropped 6; count of bases not matched to a gene: 13. CDR3 residues: CARANTSGVPNEQFF. DNA of the CDR3: TGCGCCAGAGCCAACACTAGCGGAGTACCCAATGAGCAGTTCTTC.

In DNA form, the CDR3 reads TGTGCCAGCAGTTCGACGGGTATCGGAAACACCATATATTTT. Translation: CASSSTGIGNTIYF. The gene calls are TRBV27 and TRBJ1-3; D remains ambiguous. CDR3 length equals 14 residues. The V gene's germline CDR1 is MNHEY and CDR2 SMNVEV (reference sequence). The V gene lost 4 bases and the J gene lost 4 bases, with 11 bases spanning the gap.

This chain uses TRBV6-5 with TRBJ2-7; 7 positions agree with TRBD2. The V gene's germline CDR1 is MNHEY and CDR2 SVGAGI. The V gene end was trimmed by 0 bases and the J gene end by 7 bases; junction bases not matched to a gene: 3. CDR3 size: 13 residues. The chain's CDR3 is CASSYSGGREQYF. Written as DNA, the CDR3 is TGTGCCAGCAGTTACTCCGGGGGGAGGGAGCAGTACTTC.

The genes are TRBV2 and TRBJ1-1; D might be TRBD1 (6 bases). V was shortened by 5 bases and J by 2 bases, with 12 bases between the two germline ends. From germline, CDR1 is SNHLY and CDR2 FYNNEI. This CDR3 has 14 amino acids. CDR3 amino acids: CASSPGQINTEAFF. CDR3 DNA sequence: TGTGCCAGCAGTCCCGGACAGATCAACACTGAAGCTTTCTTT.

The chain carries TRBV10-1 and TRBJ2-5, with D perhaps matching TRBD1 (6 bases). The CDR3 totals 13 residues. Germline V gene lookup returns CDR1 WNHNN and CDR2 SYGVQD (reference sequence). Trimming pared 5 bases from V and 5 bases from J, leaving 12 bases between. This CDR3 reads CASSSQGVETQYF. The DNA for the CDR3 is TGCGCCAGCAGTTCACAGGGTGTCGAGACCCAGTACTTC.

The chain combines TRBV6-5 with TRBJ1-2; 7 bases fit TRBD1. V shed 2 bases and J 4 bases; nucleotides not matched to a gene: 4. This CDR3 has 14 residues. Germline V gene sequence: CDR1 MNHEY, CDR2 SVGAGI. The CDR3 loop is CASSYRDRAYGYTF. In nucleotides, the CDR3 is TGTGCCAGCAGTTACAGAGACAGGGCCTATGGCTACACCTTC.

V is TRBV5-6 and J is TRBJ2-3; 13 positions match TRBD2. The germline V gene has CDR1 SGHDT and CDR2 YYEEEE. Trimming at V came to 4 bases and at J to 5 bases, leaving 7 bases not matched to a gene. The CDR3 length is 16 residues. The CDR3 sequence: CASSLGLAGIGDTQYF. The CDR3 DNA is TGTGCCAGCAGCCTGGGACTAGCGGGAATAGGAGATACGCAGTATTTT.

The chain combines TRBV28 with TRBJ2-7, with a possible D match to TRBD2 (6 bases). CDR1 MDHEN and CDR2 SYDVKM come from the germline V gene. The CDR3 has 15 amino acids. Trimming shortened V by 6 bases and J by 2 bases, and 17 bases separated the two germline ends. CDR3 sequence: CASSPPQRAAYEQYF. In DNA form, the CDR3 reads TGTGCCAGCAGCCCCCCGCAGCGGGCCGCCTACGAGCAGTACTTC.

The gene calls are TRBV28 and TRBJ2-5, with 8 bases identical to TRBD1. Trimming removed 6 bases from V and 9 bases from J; junction bases left unmatched: 9. Per germline, CDR1 MDHEN and CDR2 SYDVKM. The CDR3 runs 13 residues. CDR3 sequence: CASRPTGEEAQYF. In DNA, the CDR3 is TGTGCCAGCAGGCCGACAGGGGAGGAGGCCCAGTACTTC.